This T cell receptor beta chain derives from a study of cytomegalovirus exposure and HLA in healthy donors (dated by TCRdb to 2016 to 2017). Background for the entire study: In an earlier analysis of under 750 of the donors, 276 Gb of sequence data and 90 million to 120 million unique TCR beta sequences from 180 million or so T cells were reported. An early release that covered about 600 HLA-typed donors contained approximately 320 gigabases of sequencing data and roughly 84 million unique TCR sequences. The genetic ancestry cluster associated with self-reported Caucasian donors included roughly four fifths of the 300 to 450 genotyped donors. The aim of the study was to test whether cataloging public T cell receptors could identify signatures of past pathogen exposure. The study profiled the T cell repertoires of 500 to 800 subjects by immunosequencing and related them to cytomegalovirus serostatus. In addition to the first cohort of roughly 700 subjects, a separate validation cohort of approximately 130 different subjects was used. To predict cytomegalovirus infection status, the study brought together high-throughput TCR immunosequencing, statistical association of individual TCRs with disease status, and machine learning. In a later analysis, previously published TCR beta repertoires from more than 500 donors were re-analyzed and high-resolution HLA genotyping was added so that TCR occurrence patterns could be studied. Rather than using new phenotypic data, the later analysis identified candidate immune exposures from TCR beta sequences and from how often those sequences occurred across donors. To decide whether each TCR beta V gene segment behaved as functional or pseudogenic, an earlier analysis of some 580 of the donors relied on high-throughput TCR beta sequencing. Donor age, sex, ethnicity and CMV serostatus were collected together with the repertoire data. Genome-wide SNP genotypes for about 60% of the roughly 670 donors were used in a later genetic analysis, which treated that subset as a discovery cohort. All discovery cohort repertoires had been generated on a single sequencing platform. HLA typing covered class I and class II loci at four-digit resolution. Typing coverage varied by locus: 629-630 donors for A, B, C, DRB1 and DQB1; more than 500 for DQA1; about 600 for DPA1; some 470 for DPB1. Four or five DR-DQ haplotypes were handled as single units for association and clustering, since linkage in the cohort was strong. Among some 400 genotyped donors of the cohort, an average of around 240,000 unique TCR beta nucleotide sequences was sequenced per donor, of which about 18% were non-productive. What the research found in general, with its limitations: For the cohort, immune exposure information was limited to CMV serostatus. Because HLA typing was unavailable for some donors at each locus, only the typed subset was used in association tests. In vitro tests confirmed that a few of the cytomegalovirus-associated TCR beta chains recognize cytomegalovirus antigens. The study gave a list of around 170 TCR beta chains associated with cytomegalovirus. In a later analysis, several top co-occurrence clusters were reported to appear linked to parvovirus B19, influenza, CMV and Epstein-Barr virus. The 87-base-pair reads could not distinguish some IMGT-functional V segments, including TRBV6-2 and TRBV6-3, so those segments were excluded. Strong co-occurrence of HLA alleles, especially DR and DQ, made assigning TCR associations to individual alleles difficult. Because counts were too low, roughly 17 rarely observed V segments, including chromosome 9 orphons, were left out of the earlier analysis of about 620 of the donors. Only TCR beta chains were sequenced in this cohort, and the absence of alpha or paired-chain data limited detectable features. The presence/absence analyses assumed that sequencing depth was roughly uniform across donors, and that assumption may not be true. Broadly in line with IMGT annotations, most TCR beta V segments showed up in productive rearrangements about 87% or about 30% of the time in an earlier analysis of about 500 of the donors. The authors suggested that the approach could potentially be generalized to other disease states and immunological phenotypes. Correlated functional status among segregating V segments might be attributable to linkage disequilibrium, but an unknown experimental factor could not be ruled out. Most TCR sequences were seen in very few donors, while some public TCRs were found in many individuals. According to a later genetic analysis, donors in an Asian-associated ancestry cluster had fewer N-insertions in productive TCRs than the roughly 670-donor mean. A cluster of highly shared sequence variants was judged likely to represent a technical artifact of the sequencing pipeline. The classifier was reported to diagnose cytomegalovirus status with high specificity and sensitivity in both the original cohort and the validation cohort. In a later analysis, HLA-associated TCR beta chains were found to be more clonally expanded and to have lower generation probabilities than equally common non-associated chains. A later analysis found that TCR association rates varied across HLA loci, with DRB1 alleles showing the most associated TCRs and HLA-C alleles the fewest. A further reported finding was that TCR beta sequences accurately predicted the HLA-A and HLA-B alleles for most subjects in the first cohort. A later analysis associated 17,000 or so TCR beta sequences with specific HLA alleles at a false discovery rate of 0.05. An association between a missense DCLRE1C variant and V-gene and J-gene trimming of TCR beta chains was found in a later genetic analysis and replicated in an independent cohort. According to a later analysis, most CMV-associated TCR beta chains appeared to be HLA-restricted, and the HLA associations seemed to be driven largely by CMV exposure.

The cohort was made up of approximately 670 healthy bone marrow donors. Cohort members were all nominally healthy when sampled, although unrecorded immune exposures were likely present. The donor was CMV seronegative and was included in the group of about 400 seronegative cohort members. Every donor gave a peripheral blood sample, and the peripheral blood mononuclear cells from that sample were used for TCR beta sequencing. The Qiagen DNeasy Blood Extraction Kit was used to extract genomic DNA from the blood cell samples. This clone was found a few times. Its recognized antigen is unknown. Within one base of it there is no much larger clone, and no base qualities were kept. Libraries were made using the immunoSEQ multiplex PCR assay. For the multiplex PCR, a mixture combining 60 forward primers for TCR Vbeta segments and 13 reverse primers for TCR Jbeta segments was used. The CDR3 region of rearranged TCR beta genes was amplified from genomic DNA with a multiplex PCR assay. The amplified TCR beta libraries were sequenced on the Illumina HiSeq System as 87-base-pair reads. In the source study's methods: A later analysis tallied 75 million to 85 million unique TCR beta chains across the 666 repertoires, and 10 million to 11 million of those chains were shared by two or more donors. A nearest-neighbor algorithm error-corrected the raw reads and collapsed the reads into unique sequences, merging closely related sequences to remove PCR and sequencing errors. CDR3 sequences were aligned to IMGT reference sequences to assign V, D and J gene segments. For a sequence to be retained, a match of at least six nucleotides was required to both a V gene segment and a J gene segment. Rearrangements were classified as productive when the CDR3 lacked stop codons and remained in frame with V and J, and all other rearrangements were classified as non-productive. Following IMGT convention, CDR3 was defined as the stretch from the second conserved V-encoded cysteine to the conserved J-encoded phenylalanine. In an earlier analysis of 500 to 650 of the donors, sequences lacking an unambiguous match to a single V gene segment were excluded. An earlier analysis of several hundred of the donors called V segments functional above 56.7% productive rearrangements and segregating when the between-donor standard deviation exceeded 5%. A statistical classification framework was developed to diagnose cytomegalovirus status using the catalog of TCR beta chain sequences. In a later analysis, V and J genes were assigned by comparing TCR nucleotide sequences against IMGT/GENE-DB human TR gene sequences. A later analysis assigned CDR3 sequences and most-parsimonious VDJ recombination scenarios with the TCRdist pipeline. In a later analysis, each TCR beta chain was defined by its CDR3 amino acid sequence together with its V-gene family, and reads without a unique V-gene family were excluded. A later analysis removed 592 highly shared, low-generation-probability nucleotide sequences to deal with suspected cross-contamination and a sequencing artifact. A later analysis calculated a clonal expansion index for each public chain from normalized within-repertoire ranks of inferred template counts. Generation probabilities in a later analysis came from a VDJ recombination model fitted to out-of-frame rearrangements, and those results were checked against IGoR. A later analysis scored TCR-TCR, TCR-HLA and TCR-CMV co-occurrence with hypergeometric tests, applying a repertoire-size bias correction to TCR pairs. To estimate false discovery rates, a later analysis permuted the HLA or CMV assignments 20 times. In a later analysis, co-occurring TCRs were grouped using DBSCAN, and TCRdist sequence similarity was added for clustering within HLA-allele-positive subsets. For co-occurrence clustering, repertoires with fewer than 30,000 or more than 120,000 public chains were excluded, along with a handful of repertoires with anomalous nucleotide sharing. Sourced from immuneACCESS, this table was stored by TCRdb with only in-frame sequences that have V and J called. A share of the clones is absent; for the studies checked, an unresolved V gene accounts for under half, and the remainder has no known explanation. V and J calls plus clone size are reproduced from that table; the DNA served to infer D and trimming. Recorded for this sample are roughly 160,000 clones; roughly 82% of them occurred a single time. The top ten clones comprise 1.6% of the sample.

Trimming at the junction amounts to 8 bases on V and 4 bases on J, and the germline ends lie 12 bases apart. Taken from cysteine to phenylalanine, the CDR3 has 13 residues. The only DNA kept is the CDR3, 39 bases in frame from the first base. For CDR1 and CDR2, the germline V gene (reference sequence) lists SEHNR and FQNEAQ. The sequenced material came from PBMCs. The sequence was collected from a woman aged 25 to 39 in good health and CMV-seronegative. The rearranged segments are TRBV7-9 and TRBJ2-1; no confident D gene assignment can be made. The CDR3 region has the sequence CASQHVRYNEQFF. In nucleotides, the sequence is TGTGCCAGCCAACACGTCAGATACAATGAGCAGTTCTTC.